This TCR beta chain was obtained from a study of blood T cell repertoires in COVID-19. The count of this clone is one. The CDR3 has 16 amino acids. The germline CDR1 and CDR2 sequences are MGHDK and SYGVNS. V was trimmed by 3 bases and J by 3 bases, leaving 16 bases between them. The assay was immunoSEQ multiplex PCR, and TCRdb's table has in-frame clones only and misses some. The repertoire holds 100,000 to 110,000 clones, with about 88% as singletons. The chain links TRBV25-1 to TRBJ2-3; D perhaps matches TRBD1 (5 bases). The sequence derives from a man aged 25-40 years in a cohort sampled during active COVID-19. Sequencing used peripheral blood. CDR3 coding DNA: TGTGCCAGCAGTGATTCAGGGATTCAAAAGACAGATACGCAGTATTTT. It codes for CASSDSGIQKTDTQYF.